These T cell receptor beta chains were read from a single sample in a study of T cells in Graves' hyperthyroidism and ophthalmopathy. TCRdb independently ran MiXCR on the multiplex PCR reads; one entry per CDR3 protein. The sample includes 500,000 to 800,000 distinct CDR3 sequences, 13% to 15% of them seen just once. The material sequenced was blood. Receptors originate from a woman aged 45-60 years with Graves' ophthalmopathy. CDR3s include the opening cysteine and the closing phenylalanine or tryptophan. The D gene is left open where the match is weak. Clone size appears in some rows only: once, few, many, or a class for an expanded clone.

15 many TRBD2 TRBJ2-7 TRBV7-3 CASSLTGGRAYEQYF TGTGCCAGCAGCTTAACAGGCGGGAGGGCCTACGAGCAGTACTTC
14 many - TRBJ2-7 TRBV14 CASNTGGPFYEQYF TGTGCCAGCAACACTGGGGGACCCTTCTACGAGCAGTACTTC
16 - - TRBJ1-2 TRBV7-2 CASSLEAGVTNYGYTF TGTGCCAGCAGCTTAGAGGCCGGGGTCACTAACTATGGCTACACCTTC
11 many - TRBJ1-2 TRBV30 CAWAGGYGYTF TGTGCCTGGGCGGGTGGCTATGGCTACACCTTC
16 many TRBD1 TRBJ1-1 TRBV7-2 CASSTDPTGVRTEAFF TGTGCCAGCAGCACCGACCCCACAGGGGTTCGAACTGAAGCTTTCTTT
12 few - TRBJ1-5 TRBV20-1 CSARSSNQPQHF TGCAGTGCTAGGTCCAGCAATCAGCCCCAGCATTTT
15 - - TRBJ2-7 TRBV7-9 CVSSLSGLALYEQYF TGTGTCAGCAGCTTATCGGGACTGGCCCTCTACGAGCAGTACTTC
13 few TRBD2 TRBJ2-1 TRBV29-1 CSYPGLAYNEQFF TGCAGCTATCCGGGACTAGCTTATAATGAGCAGTTCTTC
14 few TRBD2 TRBJ2-7 TRBV6-2/TRBV6-3 CASRTTSGSYEQYF TGTGCCAGCAGGACGACTAGCGGTTCCTACGAGCAGTACTTC
14 many - TRBJ2-5 TRBV20-1 CSAREPGRVETQYF TGCAGTGCTAGAGAACCGGGACGAGTCGAGACCCAGTACTTC
15 few - TRBJ2-7 TRBV12-3/TRBV12-4 CASSLRQGSPYEQYF TGTGCCAGCAGCCTAAGGCAGGGGAGCCCCTACGAGCAGTACTTC
14 - TRBD1 TRBJ1-2 TRBV6-1 CASSTWGQNYGYTF TGTGCCAGCAGTACATGGGGACAGAACTATGGCTACACCTTC
16 - - TRBJ1-1 TRBV28 CASSLGSPAPISEAFF TGTGCCAGCAGTTTGGGTAGTCCGGCCCCAATTTCTGAAGCTTTCTTT
14 - - TRBJ2-2 TRBV5-1 CASSLIGGTGELFF TGCGCCAGCAGCTTGATAGGCGGAACCGGGGAGCTGTTTTTT
19 many - TRBJ2-1 TRBV6-2/TRBV6-3 CASSARQSTGDTAGNEQFF TGTGCCAGCAGCGCACGCCAAAGTACTGGGGACACTGCAGGCAATGAGCAGTTCTTC
15 - - TRBJ2-5 TRBV28 CASSFQGGAWETQYF TGTGCCAGCAGTTTCCAGGGAGGAGCGTGGGAGACCCAGTACTTC
11 - - TRBJ1-1 TRBV10-3 CAISEFTEAFF TGTGCCATCAGTGAATTCACTGAAGCTTTCTTT
15 many TRBD2 TRBJ2-1 TRBV2 CASSGGTSGRSEQFF TGTGCCAGCAGTGGAGGGACTAGCGGGAGATCTGAGCAGTTCTTC
13 many - TRBJ1-2 TRBV3-1 CASSQGVYYGYTF TGTGCCAGCAGCCAGGGGGTTTACTATGGCTACACCTTC
15 - - TRBJ2-1 TRBV2 CASSGRGSSYNEQFF TGTGCCAGCAGTGGAAGGGGGAGCTCCTACAATGAGCAGTTCTTC
14 - - TRBJ2-1 TRBV4-2 CASSQVPAGNEQFF TGTGCCAGCAGCCAAGTGCCAGCGGGTAATGAGCAGTTCTTC
12 - TRBD1 TRBJ1-1 TRBV27 CASRGTARGAFF TGTGCCAGCAGAGGGACAGCGCGCGGAGCTTTCTTT
15 few - TRBJ1-6 TRBV28 CASSSAGGYNSPLHF TGTGCCAGCAGTTCAGCGGGGGGGTATAATTCACCCCTCCACTTT
14 many TRBD2 TRBJ2-1 TRBV6-2/TRBV6-3 CASSYGTSLNEQFF TGTGCCAGCAGTTACGGGACTAGCTTGAATGAGCAGTTCTTC
19 - TRBD1 TRBJ2-1 TRBV19 CASSTRGTGAWGAYNEQFF TGTGCCAGTAGTACCCGCGGGACAGGGGCTTGGGGGGCCTACAATGAGCAGTTCTTC
13 - TRBD1 TRBJ1-2 TRBV19 CASRDSANYGYTF TGTGCCAGTCGGGACAGCGCAAACTATGGCTACACCTTC
10 few - TRBJ2-1 TRBV20-1 CSAYYSEQFF TGCAGTGCATATTACAGTGAGCAGTTCTTC
14 - - TRBJ2-2 TRBV20-1 CSARDSALTGELFF TGCAGTGCTAGGGACAGCGCTCTCACCGGGGAGCTGTTTTTT
17 - - TRBJ1-6 TRBV4-3 CASSQDPGAVSNSPLHF TGCGCCAGCAGCCAAGATCCAGGGGCCGTATCAAATTCACCCCTCCACTTT
16 many TRBD1 TRBJ2-1 TRBV18 CASSPLGQGGGNEQFF TGTGCCAGCTCACCTTTGGGACAGGGAGGAGGCAATGAGCAGTTCTTC
14 many - TRBJ2-5 TRBV6-1 CASSYRGYQETQYF TGTGCCAGCAGTTATCGGGGTTACCAAGAGACCCAGTACTTC
13 many - TRBJ2-1 TRBV2 CASSELQYNEQFF TGTGCCAGCAGTGAACTACAGTACAATGAGCAGTTCTTC
14 few TRBD1 TRBJ2-3 TRBV6-1 CASSRTGPSDTQYF TGTGCCAGCAGCCGGACAGGTCCGTCAGATACGCAGTATTTT
15 many TRBD2 TRBJ2-3 TRBV28 CASSFRTSGEHTQYF TGTGCCAGCAGTTTCCGGACTAGCGGAGAACATACGCAGTATTTT
15 few - TRBJ2-7 TRBV6-5 CASSYSGDHNYEQYF TGTGCCAGCAGTTACTCGGGGGACCACAACTACGAGCAGTACTTC
16 many - TRBJ2-1 TRBV27 CASSLESGGPYNEQFF TGTGCCAGCAGTTTAGAGTCCGGAGGGCCCTACAATGAGCAGTTCTTC
18 few - TRBJ2-6 TRBV4-2 CASSQDAGGSSGANVLTF TGTGCCAGCAGCCAAGATGCGGGTGGGAGCTCTGGGGCCAACGTCCTGACTTTC